These 32 T cell receptor beta chains share one sample of origin, sequenced in a study of CD8 T cells in ankylosing spondylitis. Study-wide results and limits: Blood from ankylosing spondylitis patients appeared to carry a characteristic roughly 8-variant TCR beta motif.

MiXCR, run by TCRdb on the 5' RACE reads, gives a single entry per CDR3 protein. The sample has fewer than 550,000 distinct CDR3 sequences; less than 6% are singletons. What these receptors recognize is not known. The sequencing sample was made of blood, either unsorted or a sorted T cell fraction (not recorded which). The receptors here all came from a male donor with ankylosing spondylitis.

This clonotype has ten or more counts. The chain carries TRBV7-9 and TRBJ1-2; D gene uncertain. The CDR3 sequence is 16 residues long. Germline CDR1 is SEHNR and CDR2 is FQNEAQ (reference sequence). Trimming took off 0 bases at V and 1 base at J, with 12 bases between the two ends. The CDR3 region is CASSLAVSAVNYGYTF. CDR3 bases: TGTGCCAGCAGCTTAGCTGTATCGGCAGTTAACTATGGCTACACCTTC.

The V call is TRBV12-3 or TRBV12-4, the J call TRBJ1-5; the D gene is possibly TRBD1 (5 bases). With 5 bases removed from V and 1 base from J, the gap between germline ends came to 21 bases. The CDR3 has 18 amino acids. The CDR3 loop is CASSTWTRAGGSNQPQHF. The CDR3, as DNA: TGTGCCAGCAGTACATGGACAAGGGCCGGGGGAAGCAATCAGCCCCAGCATTTT.

The sample holds a few counts of this clonotype. This sequence joins TRBV6-1 and TRBJ2-1; TRBD2 agrees at 8 bases. The V segment lost 8 bases and the J segment 6 bases; nucleotides outside the gene matches: 15. Per germline, CDR1 MNHNS and CDR2 SASEGT. The CDR3 consists of 16 residues. The CDR3 DNA sequence: TGTGCCAGCGTACCTCGTTGGCGGGAGGAGATCAATGAGCAGTTCTTC. Translating it yields CASVPRWREEINEQFF.

There are many counts of this clonotype. The V gene is TRBV20-1, the J gene TRBJ2-3, with D possibly being TRBD2 (6 bases). The V end was cut by 7 bases, the J end by 0 bases, with 14 bases between. Looked up from germline, CDR1 is DFQATT and CDR2 is SNEGSKA (reference sequence). The CDR3 spans 14 residues. This CDR3 is CSVAVDTSTDTQYF. The CDR3 nucleotides read TGCAGTGTAGCGGTCGATACTAGCACAGATACGCAGTATTTT.

This clonotype was recorded at least ten times. The chain couples TRBV28 to TRBJ1-5, with D possibly TRBD1 on 5 matching bases. The CDR3 is made up of 13 amino acids. V lost 5 bases and J 5 bases, leaving 10 bases between the germline ends. The germline V gene encodes CDR1 MDHEN and CDR2 SYDVKM. CDR3 bases: TGTGCCAGCAGTGCAGGGTTAGATCAGCCCCAGCATTTT. Translation gives CASSAGLDQPQHF.

This clonotype was detected ten times or more. The chain couples TRBV4-2 to TRBJ2-3, with D possibly TRBD1 on 5 matching bases. Trimming stripped 3 bases from V and 1 base from J, with 14 bases between. Germline V CDR1 and CDR2: LGHNA, YNFKEQ. The length of the CDR3 is 16 residues. The CDR3 spells CASSQDWGGGTDTQYF. DNA for the CDR3: TGTGCCAGCAGCCAGGATTGGGGCGGAGGCACAGATACGCAGTATTTT.

Many counts were recorded for this clonotype. CDR3 amino acids: CASSTKSDRDRGNLGGYTF. CDR3 sequence (DNA): TGTGCCAGCAGCACAAAATCGGATCGGGACAGGGGGAACCTAGGGGGCTACACCTTC. The chain couples TRBV21-1 to TRBJ1-2; the table gives TRBD1 as D, unverified against the DNA. TRBV21-1 is classified as a pseudogene. The CDR3 runs 19 residues.

This clonotype was recorded at least ten times. The chain has TRBV7-9 and TRBJ2-1; 10 bases fit TRBD2. From germline, CDR1 is SEHNR and CDR2 FQNEAQ (reference sequence). CDR3 length: 16 residues. With V trimmed by 2 bases and J by 9 bases, 10 bases remained unmatched. CDR3 sequence: CASSLSLAGVYGEQFF. The CDR3 DNA is TGTGCCAGCAGCTTAAGCCTAGCGGGAGTCTACGGTGAGCAGTTCTTC. Full variable domain (rest looked up from reference TRBV7-9 and TRBJ2-1): DTGVSQNPRHKITKRGQNVTFRCDPISEHNRLYWYRQTLGQGPEFLTYFQNEAQLEKSRLLSDRFSAERPKGSFSTLEIQRTEQGDSAMYLCASSLSLAGVYGEQFFGPGTRLTVL.

This clonotype was detected many times. The chain links TRBV28 to TRBJ1-2, with D uncertain. The CDR3 is 14 residues long. Between the trimmed V and J ends, which lost 3 bases and 4 bases, there was a span of 12 bases. Germline values: CDR1 MDHEN, CDR2 SYDVKM. CDR3 coding DNA: TGTGCCAGCAGTTTCTGGGAGAAGTCCTATGGCTACACCTTC. The encoded protein is CASSFWEKSYGYTF.

This clonotype was seen at least ten times. The chain uses TRBV5-1 and TRBJ2-7; D might be TRBD2 (6 bases). The CDR3 is 14 residues long. Germline V gene sequence: CDR1 SGHRS, CDR2 YFSETQ. Trimming removed 4 bases at V and 1 base at J, with 12 bases between. CDR3 sequence (DNA): TGCGCCAGCAGCACCTGGGACTTATCCTACGAGCAGTACTTC. It is translated as CASSTWDLSYEQYF.

This clonotype was recorded at least ten times. V and J are TRBV11-2 and TRBJ1-5; the D gene is possibly TRBD1 (5 bases). Germline CDR1 reads SGHAT; CDR2 reads FQNNGV. V was shortened by 5 bases and J by 5 bases, with 13 bases between the two germline ends. The CDR3 consists of 14 residues. CDR3 sequence: CASSPGPGDQPQHF. CDR3 nucleotide sequence: TGTGCCAGCAGCCCGGGCCCGGGGGATCAGCCCCAGCATTTT.

There are many counts of this clonotype. The chain links TRBV10-3 to TRBJ1-4, with 10 bases matching TRBD1. This CDR3 has 12 residues. Germline CDR1 ENHRY, CDR2 SYGVKD. V shed 6 bases, J shed 10 bases, and the junction held 2 bases outside the gene matches. DNA for the CDR3: TGTGCCATCAGCGGGGACAGGGGAAAACTGTTTTTT. This translates into CAISGDRGKLFF.

The CDR3 bases are TGTGCCAGCAGCTTAGGTATCTCCGATGAGCAGTTCTTC. This translates into CASSLGISDEQFF. The chain has TRBV7-2 and TRBJ2-1; no clear D. The V gene's germline CDR1 is SGHTA and CDR2 FQGNSA. Trimming took 1 base from V and 8 from J, leaving 9 bases between them. CDR3 length equals 13 residues.

This clonotype showed up just a few times. The rearrangement uses TRBV2 and TRBJ2-5; D tentatively fits TRBD1 or TRBD2 (5 bases each). Germline-derived CDR1 and CDR2 are SNHLY and FYNNEI. V lost 5 bases, J lost 2 bases, and 9 bases lay in between. CDR3 length equals 13 residues. CDR3 amino acids: CASSWDGQETQYF. CDR3 nucleotides: TGTGCCAGCAGTTGGGACGGTCAAGAGACCCAGTACTTC.

This chain joins TRBV19 and TRBJ2-5; 8 nucleotides align to TRBD2. Germline-derived CDR1 and CDR2 are LNHDA and SQIVND (reference sequence). J lost 7 bases, V lost 3 bases, and 10 bases had no gene match. The CDR3 covers 15 residues. The CDR3 bases are TGTGCCAGTAGTATCCCCCAGCGGGGGCAGCGGACCCAGTACTTC. It specifies CASSIPQRGQRTQYF.

Many counts were recorded for this clonotype. The chain links TRBV29-1 to TRBJ2-1, with D hard to call. Germline values: CDR1 SQVTM, CDR2 ANQGSEA. V was shortened by 4 bases and J by 0 bases, with 16 bases between the two germline ends. CDR3 size: 16 residues. The CDR3 DNA sequence: TGCAGCGTTGTCAGATGGTCCACGAGCTCCTACAATGAGCAGTTCTTC. Translating gives CSVVRWSTSSYNEQFF.

This clonotype was counted many times. CDR3: CSARAGLADLETQYF. The CDR3 DNA is TGCAGTGCTAGAGCGGGACTAGCGGACTTAGAGACCCAGTACTTC. The chain has TRBV20-1 and TRBJ2-5; TRBD2 aligns across 11 bases. Per germline, CDR1 DFQATT and CDR2 SNEGSKA (reference sequence). The J segment lost 4 bases and the V segment lost 1 base, leaving 5 bases of the junction unmatched. This CDR3 region has 15 residues.

This clonotype showed up many times. The V call is TRBV5-1, the J call TRBJ1-1; D gene unclear. Trimming removed 5 bases from V and 0 bases from J, with 14 bases in between. Germline values: CDR1 SGHRS, CDR2 YFSETQ. The CDR3 is 15 residues long. Here the CDR3 DNA reads TGCGCCAGCAGGTTTGCGTTCAGGCTGAACACTGAAGCTTTCTTT. It codes for CASRFAFRLNTEAFF.

In this sample, this clonotype turned up many times. The rearrangement uses TRBV5-1 and TRBJ2-1, with TRBD1 matching over 8 bases. The CDR3 loop spans 15 amino acids. V was pared by 2 bases and J by 4 bases, with 5 bases of the junction left unmatched. Germline values: CDR1 SGHRS, CDR2 YFSETQ. The CDR3 reads CASSFRQGAYNEQFF. The CDR3 DNA reads as TGCGCCAGCAGCTTTCGCCAGGGGGCATACAATGAGCAGTTCTTC.

Many counts were recorded for this clonotype. The V and J genes are TRBV20-1 and TRBJ1-5, with a tentative D call TRBD1 (6 bases). CDR3 length equals 15 residues. Trimming pared 1 base from V and 4 bases from J, leaving 14 bases between. Per germline, CDR1 DFQATT and CDR2 SNEGSKA (reference sequence). This CDR3 is CSARGTAEGNQPQHF. The DNA of the CDR3 is TGCAGTGCTAGAGGGACAGCGGAGGGGAATCAGCCCCAGCATTTT.

There are many counts of this clonotype. The chain is built from TRBV20-1 and TRBJ2-1; perhaps D is TRBD1 or TRBD2 (5 bases each). The germline gives CDR1 DFQATT, CDR2 SNEGSKA (reference sequence). Trimming shortened V by 5 bases and J by 0 bases, and 14 bases separated the two germline ends. The CDR3 contains 15 residues. The CDR3 DNA follows: TGCAGTGCTCGAGGATGGGGGAGCTCCTACAATGAGCAGTTCTTC. This translates into CSARGWGSSYNEQFF.

In its sample, this clonotype was seen many times. DNA for the CDR3: TGTGCCAGCAGCGCCCCGGACAGCAGTACGCAGTATTTT. This translates into CASSAPDSSTQYF. The chain has TRBV7-9 and TRBJ2-3, with a possible D match to TRBD1 (6 bases). The CDR3 is 13 amino acids. V was clipped by 5 bases and J by 8 bases, with 14 bases between them. Germline V gene lookup returns CDR1 SEHNR and CDR2 FQNEAQ (reference sequence).

This clonotype turned up a few times. The chain has TRBV4-1 and TRBJ1-5; no definite D call. V gave up 4 bases and J gave up 11 bases, with 21 bases separating them. CDR1 and CDR2 (germline): MGHRA, YSYEKL. This CDR3 contains 15 residues. For the CDR3, the DNA is TGCGCCAGCAGCCCGATAGGGCCCCGGGGTCGGGCCCAGCATTTT. Its translation is CASSPIGPRGRAQHF.

V gene TRBV5-1 combines with J gene TRBJ2-2; possibly TRBD1 for D (6 bases). Germline CDR1 reads SGHRS; CDR2 reads YFSETQ. The CDR3 is made up of 16 amino acids. The V end lost 6 bases, the J end lost 2 bases, and 17 bases lay between the germline ends. This CDR3 reads CASNPREQGNTGELFF. CDR3 in DNA: TGCGCCAGCAACCCCAGGGAACAGGGAAACACCGGGGAGCTGTTTTTT.

At least ten counts were recorded for this clonotype. This CDR3 is CSVDRGPETQYF. The CDR3 region has the DNA TGCAGCGTTGATCGGGGCCCAGAGACCCAGTACTTC. The chain employs TRBV29-1 and TRBJ2-5, with D perhaps being TRBD1 or TRBD2 (5 bases each). The V gene's germline CDR1 is SQVTM and CDR2 ANQGSEA. V gave up 3 bases and J gave up 4 bases, with 9 bases separating them. This CDR3 comprises 12 residues.

This clonotype was detected ten times or more. CDR3: CASSGWRELFF. CDR3 nucleotide sequence: TGTGCCAGCAGTGGCTGGAGGGAGCTGTTTTTT. This rearrangement joins TRBV25-1 to TRBJ2-2; D unresolved. CDR3 size: 11 residues. Trimming shortened V by 4 bases and J by 9 bases, and 6 bases separated the two germline ends. Germline loops: CDR1 MGHDK, CDR2 SYGVNS. The full variable domain, in which reference TRBV25-1 and TRBJ2-2 provide the parts outside the CDR3, is EADIYQTPRYLVIGTGKKITLECSQTMGHDKMYWYQQDPGMELHLIHYSYGVNSTEKGDLSSESTVSRIRTEHFPLTLESARPSHTSQYLCASSGWRELFFGEGSRLTVL.

In its sample, this clonotype was seen many times. This chain connects TRBV20-1 to TRBJ1-1; a weak D match, TRBD1 (5 bases). Germline-derived CDR1 and CDR2 are DFQATT and SNEGSKA (reference sequence). There are 13 residues in the CDR3. V was pared by 7 bases and J by 1 base, with 13 bases between. Here the CDR3 reads CSVGTRGNTEAFF. CDR3 DNA sequence: TGCAGTGTCGGGACTCGGGGGAACACTGAAGCTTTCTTT.

In this sample, this clonotype turned up many times. V gene TRBV20-1 combines with J gene TRBJ1-4; D gene uncertain. Germline loops: CDR1 DFQATT, CDR2 SNEGSKA (reference sequence). Trimming removed 1 base at V and 6 bases at J, with 12 bases between. The CDR3 sequence is 14 residues long. The CDR3 coding sequence is TGCAGTGCTAGAGGGGCAAGGGCGGATGAAAAACTGTTTTTT. This sequence encodes CSARGARADEKLFF.

At least ten counts were recorded for this clonotype. This chain uses TRBV5-1 with TRBJ1-6; 9 nucleotides align to TRBD1. This CDR3 is 15 amino acids long. CDR1 and CDR2 (germline): SGHRS, YFSETQ. The V and J ends lost 0 bases and 10 bases, in that order; junction bases with no gene match: 5. The CDR3 loop reads CASSLAGQGRSPLHF. In DNA, the CDR3 is TGCGCCAGCAGCTTGGCTGGACAGGGGAGATCACCCCTCCACTTT.

This clonotype was found many times. This chain joins TRBV20-1 and TRBJ1-1; D uncertain. The V end was cut by 4 bases, the J end by 2 bases, with 11 bases between. The CDR3 loop spans 13 amino acids. Germline values: CDR1 DFQATT, CDR2 SNEGSKA (reference sequence). The chain's CDR3 is CSAMFDTNTEAFF. In DNA form, the CDR3 reads TGCAGTGCTATGTTTGACACTAACACTGAAGCTTTCTTT.

In its sample, this clonotype was seen many times. The chain employs TRBV20-1 and TRBJ2-3; D is perhaps TRBD2 (6 bases). Trimming shortened V by 3 bases and J by 6 bases, and 16 bases separated the two germline ends. This CDR3 comprises 14 residues. In germline, CDR1 is DFQATT, CDR2 SNEGSKA (reference sequence). CDR3 region: CSASPGTRQDTQYF. CDR3 nucleotides: TGCAGTGCTAGCCCCGGGACTCGGCAGGATACGCAGTATTTT.

This clonotype came up many times. V is TRBV5-1 and J is TRBJ1-1, with no clear D. CDR1 and CDR2 (germline): SGHRS, YFSETQ. Deletions cut 4 bases from V and 4 bases from J, with 11 bases between. This CDR3 contains 13 residues. CDR3 in amino acids: CASSPTTSTEAFF. CDR3 sequence (DNA): TGCGCCAGCAGCCCGACTACAAGCACTGAAGCTTTCTTT.